One T cell receptor (beta chain) is described in this entry. Its antigen has not been determined. One base away there is no much larger clone; base qualities are not given. Systemically healthy Caucasian individuals from Russia, 35 to 40 in total and aged roughly 6 to 90 years, were included as donors. Each donor gave ten milliliters of peripheral blood, collected into EDTA-treated Vacutainer tubes. PBMCs were isolated by Ficoll-Paque density-gradient centrifugation, with at least 7 million obtained per sample. Trizol reagent was used to extract total RNA from PBMCs, with at least 5.5 micrograms per sample. The percentages of naive CD45RAhigh/CD27high T cells were determined by flow cytometry on a PBMC aliquot from every donor. This specimen comes from a study of blood T cells in healthy people across ages (dated by TCRdb to about 2015). Regarding the research as a whole: In model experiments, template switching captured about one uniquely barcoded TCR beta cDNA molecule for every two T cells. Using deep sequencing normalized with unique cDNA molecular identifiers, the study measured how TCR beta repertoire diversity changes with age. Donors were grouped into four age groups: young (average about 15 years), middle-aged (roughly 37), aged (roughly 62) and long-lived (around 80). Donors of different ages were randomly distributed across sequencing lanes to avoid experimental bias. For two donors (one aged 18 to 30 and one aged 80 or older), the study analyzed two additional independent replicas of 1 million unique cDNA reads from the same blood draw. Results the study describes overall, beyond this receptor: Observed TCR beta diversity per million T cells fell roughly linearly with age, and a significant reduction was already apparent by age roughly 40. Compared with the aged group, more naive CD4+ T cells, fewer expanded clones and increased TCR diversity were shown by the long-lived group, suggesting age selection. The CMV infection status of donors was not known, potentially confounding age-related changes in expanded clonotypes. The percentage of naive T cells measured by flow cytometry correlated strongly with observed TCR beta diversity. Conclusive comparison of naive and antigen-experienced compartments was prevented by the profiling of bulk unsorted PBMCs. Total diversity estimates from one million sequenced T cells were considered lower bounds and underestimates.

CDR1 and CDR2 are drawn from the germline V gene: SGHRS, YFSETQ. V lost 0 bases and J lost 3 bases, and the count of bases not matched to a germline gene is 9. The CDR3 numbers 17 residues from cysteine through phenylalanine. The DNA shown is the 51-base CDR3, in frame from base 1. Library construction relied on 5' RACE. The reads were generated on an Illumina HiSeq 2500. A second PCR of about 7 to 12 cycles was run with a J-beta primer mix and a sample-barcoded 5' primer. A unique molecular identifier was introduced onto each TCR beta cDNA molecule by a template-switch 5' adaptor carrying 12 random nucleotides. Each sample yielded at least 2.5 million CDR3-containing paired-end reads. The Mint cDNA synthesis kit, primed by a TRBC-specific oligonucleotide, was used to synthesize first-strand cDNA from all RNA. Following uracil-DNA glycosylase treatment, all cDNA underwent a first 18-cycle PCR with the universal primers M1SS and BC2_uni_R. Turning to the authors' computational methods: Each sample was normalized by randomly selecting 1 million high-quality reads, each carrying a distinct molecular identifier. Instead of being binned into consensus sequences, reads with shared molecular identifiers were discarded. MiTCR, run with a Q25 quality threshold and the strictest error-elimination algorithm, handled CDR3 identification, clonotype clustering and error correction. A nonparametric unseen species model using Euler transformation provided a lower-bound estimate of total TCR beta diversity. Through fastp at Q25 and MiXCR, TCRdb rebuilt clones from the public reads, retaining in-frame beta chains. Each entry is one CDR3 protein sequence, shown with its most common DNA and genes. What appears here as the V and J calls and clone size reflects TCRdb's work, not the paper's. In all, the sample holds around 400,000 distinct CDR3 sequences, and approximately 47% of those were seen once. 51% of the sample belongs to the ten largest clones.

Material: blood. This TCR came from a man in his sixties in good health. In this chain, TRBV5-1 is recombined with TRBJ2-3, and TRBD1 aligns with 8 junction nucleotides. The CDR3 has the sequence CASSLGLGQVLTDTQYF. The nucleotide sequence is given as TGCGCCAGCAGCTTGGGGTTGGGACAGGTATTAACAGATACGCAGTATTTT.